The rows below give T cell receptor beta chains drawn from one sample of a study of blood T cell repertoires in COVID-19. Only in-frame clones appear in the TCRdb table, and some are missing; sequencing was by immunoSEQ multiplex PCR. The sample carries about 190,000 clones, around 78% recorded once. The sample comprised peripheral blood. The receptors come from a woman of 80 years or more with active or convalescent COVID-19. Each CDR3 is given with its conserved first and last residue. The order of the fields is J gene, V gene, clone size, D gene, CDR3 DNA, CDR3 protein. A D gene is named only where the DNA matches it firmly. Some rows have no size entry. The others give once, few or many, or a class for an expanded clone.

>TRBJ1-3|TRBV28|-|TRBD1
TGTGCCAGCAGCGCGGGACAGGCCTTTCAAAACACCATATATTTT
CASSAGQAFQNTIYF
>TRBJ1-6|TRBV11-2|-|-
TGTGCCAGCAGCTTAACGCCTCGGTATCCCCTCCACTTT
CASSLTPRYPLHF
>TRBJ2-2|TRBV24-1|-|TRBD1
TGTGCCACCAGTGAGCCTAGGGGTGAGGGGGCTCCCGGGGAGCTGTTTTTT
CATSEPRGEGAPGELFF
>TRBJ1-2|TRBV5-1|-|-
TGCGCCAGCAGCTTGGACGGACAGAATAACTATGGCTACACCTTC
CASSLDGQNNYGYTF
>TRBJ1-1|TRBV15|-|TRBD1
TGTGCCACCAAAGGGACAGGAGCCGCCGTGGCTTTCTTT
CATKGTGAAVAFF
>TRBJ2-7|TRBV12-3/TRBV12-4|once|TRBD1
TGTGCCAGCAGTACAGGGGTCGAGCAGTACTTC
CASSTGVEQYF
>TRBJ2-2|TRBV5-1|-|-
TGCGCCAGCAGCCTGCTAAGCGGTCTCCACCGGGAGCTGTTTTTT
CASSLLSGLHRELFF
>TRBJ1-3|TRBV4-1|-|TRBD1
TGCGCCAGCAGCCAAGAGTGGACCGGGACAGGGGGGAGCTCTGGAAACACCATATATTTT
CASSQEWTGTGGSSGNTIYF
>TRBJ2-3|TRBV6-5|-|TRBD2
TGTGCCAGCAGTTACTCGCTAGCGGGCACAGATACGCAGTATTTT
CASSYSLAGTDTQYF
>TRBJ2-1|TRBV6-5|-|-
TGTGCCAGCAGCAAGCGGATAAGCTCCTACAATGAGCAGTTCTTC
CASSKRISSYNEQFF
>TRBJ2-1|TRBV28|-|-
TGTGCCAGCAGTTCCCGGGACTTCTCATACAATGAGCAGTTCTTC
CASSSRDFSYNEQFF
>TRBJ1-1|TRBV19|-|TRBD1
TGTGCCAGTAGTTTCTCCGGACAGGGTACTGAAGCTTTCTTT
CASSFSGQGTEAFF
>TRBJ2-7|TRBV7-9|-|-
TGTGCCAGCAGCCCGAGGACAGGGACTACCTACGAGCAGTACTTC
CASSPRTGTTYEQYF
>TRBJ1-1|TRBV5-1|-|-
TGCGCCAGCAAACGGGAGGCGGCTCTGAACACTGAAGCTTTCTTT
CASKREAALNTEAFF
>TRBJ1-6|TRBV3-1/TRBV3-2|few|-
TGTGCCAGCAGCGGAAGGATCGGGAATTCACCCCTCCACTTT
CASSGRIGNSPLHF
>TRBJ1-6|TRBV27|-|-
TGTGCCAGCAGTTACGGGGGGATAAGGAATTCACCCCTCCACTTT
CASSYGGIRNSPLHF
>TRBJ1-1|TRBV28|-|-
TGTGCCAGCAGTTTAGGCGGGTTTAGGCGGATGAACACTGAAGCTTTCTTT
CASSLGGFRRMNTEAFF
>TRBJ2-2|TRBV5-1|-|TRBD1
TGCGCCAGCAGCCAGGCAGGCCAGGGGGCCGGCACCGGGGAGCTGTTTTTT
CASSQAGQGAGTGELFF
>TRBJ1-2|TRBV5-1|-|-
TGCGCCAGCAGGGACACCGTCTATGGCTACACCTTC
CASRDTVYGYTF
>TRBJ1-1|TRBV5-1|-|-
TGCGCCAGCAATCCTCGGGAGGGCGGCACTGAAGCTTTCTTT
CASNPREGGTEAFF
>TRBJ1-5|TRBV2|few|TRBD1
TGTGCCAGCAGTCAGGGGGCCCTCGGTCAGCCCCAGCATTTT
CASSQGALGQPQHF
>TRBJ2-7|TRBV18|-|TRBD1
TGTGCCAGCTCACCTCGGGACAGGGGTTCCGAGCAGTACTTC
CASSPRDRGSEQYF
>TRBJ1-2|TRBV29-1|-|TRBD1
TGCAGCGCCACCGAAGGTGGGACAGGGGGACGATATGGCTACACCTTC
CSATEGGTGGRYGYTF
>TRBJ1-5|TRBV7-2|few|TRBD1
TGTGCCAGCAGCCTAGAGATTGACAGGGGGCTCGATCAGCCCCAGCATTTT
CASSLEIDRGLDQPQHF
>TRBJ2-1|TRBV5-6|-|TRBD1
TGTGCCAGCAGCTTGGTCGGGACAGGGGTAGGCAATGAGCAGTTCTTC
CASSLVGTGVGNEQFF
>TRBJ2-7|TRBV20-1|-|-
TGCAGAGTTGAGCAGGGCAACGAGCAGTACTTC
CRVEQGNEQYF
>TRBJ2-7|TRBV4-1|many|TRBD1
TGCGCCAGCAGCCAAAACCCGTACAGGGGAGCGAAAGGCGAGCAGTACTTC
CASSQNPYRGAKGEQYF
>TRBJ2-5|TRBV6-2/TRBV6-3|-|-
TGTGCCAGCAGTTCACTTCGACACATCCAAGAGACCCAGTACTTC
CASSSLRHIQETQYF
>TRBJ2-7|TRBV20-1|-|-
TGCAGGATGGAGGGAACCTACGAGCAGTACTTC
CRMEGTYEQYF
>TRBJ2-7|TRBV3-1/TRBV3-2|few|TRBD2
TGTGCCAGCAGCCACATTCCGGGGGGCGAGCAGTACTTC
CASSHIPGGEQYF
>TRBJ1-2|TRBV4-3|-|-
TGCGCCAGCAGCCAAGTTCTGGCAGGGCGTGGCTACACCTTC
CASSQVLAGRGYTF
>TRBJ2-2|TRBV7-3|-|-
TGTGCCAGCAGCTCGGACACGAACACCGGGGAGCTGTTTTTT
CASSSDTNTGELFF
>TRBJ2-3|TRBV6-5|-|-
TGTGCCAGCAGTTATGGGCAGGGAAGCACAGATACGCAGTATTTT
CASSYGQGSTDTQYF
>TRBJ1-5|TRBV24-1|once|-
TGTGCCACCAGTGATTTGCAGTTCGGGGGTAAGGGAATTGCCCAGCATTTT
CATSDLQFGGKGIAQHF
>TRBJ1-6|TRBV7-2|once|TRBD1
TGTGCCAGCAGCTTAGAGGCAGGGGGCTTCTCACCCCTCCACTTT
CASSLEAGGFSPLHF
>TRBJ1-5|TRBV19|-|-
TGTGCCAGTACCCTACAGGGTCGTGGTCAGCCCCAGCATTTT
CASTLQGRGQPQHF
>TRBJ2-1|TRBV28|few|-
TGTGCCAGCAGTACTAGTGCGGGGCGACCGTTCTTC
CASSTSAGRPFF
>TRBJ2-7|TRBV5-4|-|-
TGTGCCAGCAGCCTCAACTCCTTTACAGGGAGCGAGCAGTACTTC
CASSLNSFTGSEQYF
>TRBJ1-2|TRBV4-1|once|TRBD1
TGCGCCAGCAATGACAGGGGGCCCGCTAACTATGGCTACACCTTC
CASNDRGPANYGYTF
>TRBJ2-5|TRBV6-5|-|TRBD1
TGTGCCAGCAGTTACCGGACAGGGGTTCAAGAGACCCAGTACTTC
CASSYRTGVQETQYF
>TRBJ1-2|TRBV7-2|-|-
TGTGCCAGCAGCTTAGGGCCTTTGGATGGCTACACCTTC
CASSLGPLDGYTF
>TRBJ2-4|TRBV6-2/TRBV6-3|-|TRBD2
TGTGCCAGCAGTTCTCGGGGGGGCGTCAAAAACATTCAGTACTTC
CASSSRGGVKNIQYF
>TRBJ2-7|TRBV7-3|-|-
TGTGCCAGCAGGCAACCGGGACACCAACTCTCCTACGAGCAGTACTTC
CASRQPGHQLSYEQYF
>TRBJ2-7|TRBV21-1|-|-
TGTGCCAGCAGCAAATCAAAACCGACATTGGGACTCCCTTTGAGAAGCGAGCAGTACTTC
CASSKSKPTLGLPLRSEQYF
>TRBJ2-1|TRBV20-1|-|-
TGCAGTGCTAGTGGTTGGGGGGGCCCGAACAATGAGCAGTTCTTC
CSASGWGGPNNEQFF
>TRBJ1-5|TRBV5-1|-|-
TGCGCCAGCAGACCCATATATGGAGATAGCAATCAGCCCCAGCATTTT
CASRPIYGDSNQPQHF
>TRBJ2-3|TRBV7-9|-|TRBD2
TGTGCCAGCAGCGTTGGACTAGCGGGGCCAGATACGCAGTATTTT
CASSVGLAGPDTQYF